A selection of T cell receptor beta chains follows, all from one sample in a study of CXCR3-negative and CXCR3-positive naive CD8 T cells. Using the 5' RACE reads, TCRdb records one entry per CDR3 protein without DNA. The listing contains some 130,000 distinct CDR3 sequences. The sample taken for sequencing was naive CXCR3+ CD8+ T cells from blood. The receptors were sampled from a human donor in good health. Some clones in this sample may be carry-over from other donors' samples. Each CDR3 is given with its conserved first and last residue.

J gene | V gene | CDR3 protein
TRBJ1-4 | TRBV20-1 | CSARDHLGPDTNEKLFF
TRBJ2-1 | TRBV3-1 | CASSRLALGADSYNEQFF
TRBJ2-3 | TRBV7-2 | CASSLGAGYTDTQYF
TRBJ1-1 | TRBV9 | CASSVAPWDSVGTEAFF
TRBJ2-1 | TRBV4-3 | CASSQVRSAKSGQFF
TRBJ2-7 | TRBV7-2 | CASSLVGQGNYEQYF
TRBJ2-3 | TRBV5-1 | CASSPSEAGWGTDTQYF
TRBJ2-1 | TRBV19 | CASSIDRGTGDYNEQFF
TRBJ2-7 | TRBV2 | CASSRSHDTPSYEQYF
TRBJ2-7 | TRBV28 | CASRPDPGAPSSLRAYEQYF
TRBJ2-7 | TRBV21-1 | CASSQAHYEQYF
TRBJ2-5 | TRBV6-6 | CASSLTGAETQYF
TRBJ2-5 | TRBV5-5 | CASEPLGNPRETQYF
TRBJ2-1 | TRBV29-1 | CSVEILSNEQFF
TRBJ2-1 | TRBV25-1 | CASSEFRVSSYNEQFF
TRBJ1-5 | TRBV6-5 | CASRSGLHQPQHF
TRBJ1-1 | TRBV5-1 | CASSTRDSEAFF
TRBJ2-7 | TRBV10-3 | CAISESSDRSYEQYF
TRBJ1-2 | TRBV7-9 | CASSIGQGGYTF
TRBJ2-1 | TRBV19 | CASSQGASSYNEQFF
TRBJ1-2 | TRBV28 | CASSLLETDPNYGYTF
TRBJ2-1 | TRBV20-1 | CSARDQGYEQFF
TRBJ2-5 | TRBV12-3/TRBV12-4 | CASTNGGGETQYF
TRBJ2-7 | TRBV20-1 | CSARPASGRIYEQYF
TRBJ2-2 | TRBV14 | CASSQDYRGTGGELFF
TRBJ2-3 | TRBV6-2/TRBV6-3 | CASSRGLELNTDTQYF
TRBJ2-7 | TRBV7-3 | CASAPGPGQVIEQYF
TRBJ1-1 | TRBV20-1 | CSARGTLNTEAFF
TRBJ2-7 | TRBV6-6 | CASTPFGTSARYEQYF
TRBJ2-7 | TRBV20-1 | CSARDLGTGDSYEQYF
TRBJ1-1 | TRBV4-1 | CASSQLNREAEAFF
TRBJ1-2 | TRBV15 | CATSRDRGGPYGYTF
TRBJ1-5 | TRBV19 | CASSISSVGNQPQHF
TRBJ2-5 | TRBV15 | CATSSPGETQYF